This T cell receptor (beta chain) was obtained from a study of blood T cell repertoires in COVID-19. The CDR3 sequence is 17 residues long. Germline V gene data show CDR1 as SGDLS and CDR2 as YYNGEE. The V and J ends lost 4 bases and 6 bases, in that order; junction bases with no gene match: 12. Sequencing was performed with immunoSEQ multiplex PCR; in TCRdb, only in-frame clones are kept and a portion is missing. The sample lists around 200,000 clones, around nine tenths occurring once. Sequenced sample: peripheral blood. The chain combines TRBV9 with TRBJ2-1; 11 bases agree with TRBD2. The sequence was obtained from a man aged 55 to 69 who had recovered from COVID-19. For the CDR3, the DNA is TGTGCCAGCAGCTTAAATCCCGGGACTAGCGGTTTCAATGAGCAGTTCTTC. This translates into CASSLNPGTSGFNEQFF. Together with reference TRBV9 and TRBJ2-1, the CDR3 gives the full variable domain: DSGVTQTPKHLITATGQRVTLRCSPRSGDLSVYWYQQSLDQGLQFLIQYYNGEERAKGNILERFSAQQFPDLHSELNLSSLELGDSALYFCASSLNPGTSGFNEQFFGPGTRLTVL.